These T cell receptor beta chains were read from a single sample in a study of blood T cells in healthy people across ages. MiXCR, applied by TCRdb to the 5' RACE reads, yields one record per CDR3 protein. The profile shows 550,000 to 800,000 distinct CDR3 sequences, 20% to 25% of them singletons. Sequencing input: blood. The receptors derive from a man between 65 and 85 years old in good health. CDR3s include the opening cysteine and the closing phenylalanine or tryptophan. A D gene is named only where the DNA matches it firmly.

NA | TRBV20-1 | CSAGGRPTWEQYF
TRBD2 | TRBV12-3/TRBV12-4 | CASSPGGGVYEQYF
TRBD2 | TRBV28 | CASSYPQGISGSRTDTQYF
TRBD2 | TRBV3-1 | CASSHLTSGRWEQYF
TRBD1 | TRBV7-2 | CASSFRQGNTEAFF
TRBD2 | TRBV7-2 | CASSLDSGRPTGELFF
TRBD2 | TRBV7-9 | CASSLGLAGGPVPYEQYF
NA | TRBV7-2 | CASSSSGFSYEQYF
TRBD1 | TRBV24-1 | CATSEARDRQYF
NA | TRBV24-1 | CATSDRTKRGNEQFF
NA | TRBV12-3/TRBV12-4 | CASSLSAPYFWFPKNSGELFF
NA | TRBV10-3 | CAISVGGLTYNEQFF
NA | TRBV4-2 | CASSQDLLNIQYF
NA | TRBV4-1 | CASSQAERGDTQYF
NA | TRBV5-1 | CASSFRPGSTNEKLFF
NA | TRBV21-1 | CASSKKPKNTEAFF
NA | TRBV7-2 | CASNREGVNEKLFF
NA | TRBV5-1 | CAGSLGGSGNSYEQYF
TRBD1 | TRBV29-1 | CSVAGTGPDIQYF
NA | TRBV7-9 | CASSLDGQEETQYF
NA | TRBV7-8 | CASSLVVNEQFF
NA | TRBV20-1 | CSARDGPNEKLVF
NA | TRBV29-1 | CSVEREAFYGNTIYF
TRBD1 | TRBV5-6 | CASSSLSYDRAATGELFF
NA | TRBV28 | CASRPSNTGELFF
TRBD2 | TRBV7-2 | CARSMGSGRVNEQFF
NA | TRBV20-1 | CSASAGTSYGYTF
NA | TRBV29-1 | CSVRTSDEQFF
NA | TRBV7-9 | CASTLGESYNEQFF
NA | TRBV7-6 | CASSHGLNYEQYF
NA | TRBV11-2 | CASSLSAGATGELFF
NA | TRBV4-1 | CASSETQRSYNEQFF
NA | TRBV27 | CASRNSTHYGYTF
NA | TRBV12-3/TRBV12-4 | CASSKWFSTTGELFF
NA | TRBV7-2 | CASSLGQGRNEQYF
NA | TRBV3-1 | CASSQEGVRNTEAFF
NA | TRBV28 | CASRGAAGANVLTF
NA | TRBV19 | CASSSDGQPQHF
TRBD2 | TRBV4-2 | CASSHGTSGSDEQYF
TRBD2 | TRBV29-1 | CSVGGLAGGPDTQYF
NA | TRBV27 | CASRRRDTQYF
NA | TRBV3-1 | CASSQGFGLKRAEETQYF
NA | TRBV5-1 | CASSLDYARETQYF
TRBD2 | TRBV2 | CASSPSLVAGLQETQYF
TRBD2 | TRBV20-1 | CSARDSWTSRRWDTQYF
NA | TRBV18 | CASLPKGGPLTDTQYF
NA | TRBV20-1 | CSARQPGQVYQPQHF
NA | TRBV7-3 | CASSLSSGDYGYTF
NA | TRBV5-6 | CASSLGTSTANYGYTF
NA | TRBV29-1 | CSVEMGKLNEQFF
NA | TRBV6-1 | CASSEAPGTYNEQFF
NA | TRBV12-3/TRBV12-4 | CASSSGTPTQYF
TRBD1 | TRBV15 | CATSRGQSNQPQHF
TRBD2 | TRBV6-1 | CASRLAGGAKNIQYF
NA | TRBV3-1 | CASSQDISGSDTQYF
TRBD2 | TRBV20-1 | CSAPPIAGGYTQYF
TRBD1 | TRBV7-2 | CVSSLGTGWTYEQYF